A single sample is the source of the 32 T cell receptor beta chains below, sequenced in a study of CD8+CD57+ T cells in acquired aplastic anemia. TCR beta VDJ and CDR3 were profiled, and genomic DNA was the template. Using its own MiXCR run on the reads, TCRdb lists one record per CDR3 protein. This table holds roughly 130,000 distinct CDR3 sequences, 48% found once. Material: sorted CD4+, CD8+, or CD8+CD57+ T cells (not recorded which) from PBMCs. These receptors all stem from a human donor in good health, serving as a control.

This clonotype was counted at least ten times. The rearrangement joins TRBV9 to TRBJ1-4; the D gene is possibly TRBD1 (6 bases). V was cut by 4 bases and J by 2 bases, with 21 bases left in between. Looked up from germline, CDR1 is SGDLS and CDR2 is YYNGEE. This CDR3 region has 18 residues. CDR3 DNA sequence: TGTGCCAGCAGCTCACCCCCCATCCACACAGGGACTAATGAAAAACTGTTTTTT. Protein product: CASSSPPIHTGTNEKLFF.

This clonotype was seen at least ten times. This chain uses TRBV3-1 with TRBJ1-4, with D maybe TRBD1 (5 bases). CDR3 length: 14 amino acids. Germline V gene lookup returns CDR1 LGHDT and CDR2 YNNKEL (reference sequence). V lost 1 base and J 5 bases, leaving 8 bases between the germline ends. The CDR3 DNA sequence: TGTGCCAGCAGCCAAGGAACAGGAAATGAAAAACTGTTTTTT. It encodes CASSQGTGNEKLFF.

The V and J genes are TRBV9 and TRBJ1-2; D is possibly TRBD1 (6 bases). The V end was cut by 3 bases, the J end by 4 bases, with 10 bases between. CDR3 size: 13 residues. Per the germline V gene, CDR1 is SGDLS and CDR2 is YYNGEE. The CDR3 DNA reads TGTGCCAGCAGCGAACAGGGTGGCTATGGCTACACCTTC. Amino acid sequence: CASSEQGGYGYTF.

This clonotype was seen many times. The genes are TRBV9 and TRBJ2-3, with D possibly being TRBD1 (6 bases). Germline CDR1 reads SGDLS; CDR2 reads YYNGEE. The germline V and J ends were trimmed by 3 bases and 2 bases, with 19 bases remaining between them. The CDR3 is made up of 17 amino acids. The CDR3 coding sequence is TGTGCCAGCAGCGCGATGGCTGGACAGAGAATCACAGATACGCAGTATTTT. This sequence encodes CASSAMAGQRITDTQYF.

The rearrangement joins TRBV7-9 to TRBJ2-7; D gene ambiguous. CDR3 length: 13 residues. V lost 6 bases and J lost 0, with 9 bases in between. CDR1 is SEHNR and CDR2 is FQNEAQ in the germline V gene (reference sequence). CDR3 in amino acids: CASSGEPSYEQYV. The CDR3 coding sequence is TGTGCCAGCAGTGGGGAACCCTCCTACGAGCAGTACGTC.

Turning to this clonotype: The junction shows a germline mismatch at one end, possibly a read error. The chain is built from TRBV7-9 and TRBJ2-7; the match to TRBD1 covers 7 bases. There are 14 residues in the CDR3. Germline V gene data show CDR1 as SEHNR and CDR2 as FQNEAQ (reference sequence). The CDR3 DNA follows: TGTGCTAGCAGCTTAGGGGGACAGTTCTACGAGCAGTACTTC. Translating it yields CASSLGGQFYEQYF. Full variable domain (rest looked up from reference TRBV7-9 and TRBJ2-7): DTGVSQNPRHKITKRGQNVTFRCDPISEHNRLYWYRQTLGQGPEFLTYFQNEAQLEKSRLLSDRFSAERPKGSFSTLEIQRTEQGDSAMYLCASSLGGQFYEQYFGPGTRLTVT.

The gene calls are TRBV29-1 and TRBJ2-2; D is perhaps TRBD1 or TRBD2 (6 bases each). CDR1 and CDR2 (germline): SQVTM, ANQGSEA. The CDR3 runs 14 residues. Trimming stripped 8 bases from V and 2 bases from J, with 15 bases between. CDR3 residues: CSQGGWTNTGELFF. The CDR3 region has the DNA TGCAGCCAAGGGGGGTGGACTAACACCGGGGAGCTGTTTTTT.

The chain uses TRBV19 and TRBJ1-1; a possible D gene is TRBD1 (5 bases). Trimming pared 3 bases from V and 1 base from J, leaving 9 bases between. Germline V gives CDR1 LNHDA, CDR2 SQIVND (reference sequence). There are 14 residues in the CDR3. The CDR3 coding sequence is TGTGCCAGTAGTATCCTGGGGGGGAACACTGAAGCTTTCTTT. It is translated as CASSILGGNTEAFF.

V and J are TRBV5-8 and TRBJ2-7, with D perhaps matching TRBD2 (5 bases). Germline V gene lookup returns CDR1 SGHTS and CDR2 YDEGEE. Trimming pared 2 bases from V and 9 bases from J, leaving 18 bases between. The CDR3 has 14 residues. The CDR3, as DNA: TGTGCCAGCAGCTTAGGGCTAGCAAGAGCGGCGCAGTACTTC. Protein sequence: CASSLGLARAAQYF.

This clonotype has ten or more counts. V is TRBV4-2 and J is TRBJ1-1; 12 nucleotides match TRBD1. In germline, CDR1 is LGHNA, CDR2 YNFKEQ. This CDR3 contains 21 residues. Trimming at V came to 4 bases and at J to 0 bases, leaving 18 bases not matched to a gene. The CDR3 is CASSPLHRGTGGLGMNTEAFF. Here the CDR3 DNA reads TGTGCCAGCAGCCCCCTTCACCGGGGGACAGGGGGCTTGGGGATGAACACTGAAGCTTTCTTT.

This clonotype was found once. The junction and the germline gene differ at one end; a read error may be behind it. The rearrangement links TRBV11-2 to TRBJ2-1; tentative D call: TRBD1 (5 bases). The CDR3 totals 14 residues. Looked up from germline, CDR1 is SGHAT and CDR2 is FQNNGV. In DNA, the CDR3 is TGTGCCATCAGCCCCCGACAGTCCTACAATGAGCAGTTCTTC. The encoded protein is CAISPRQSYNEQFF.

The chain is built from TRBV24-1 and TRBJ2-7; D is tentatively TRBD1 or TRBD2 (6 bases each). Germline CDR1 reads KGHDR; CDR2 reads SFDVKD. The CDR3 consists of 16 residues. V shed 11 bases and J shed 2 bases, with 24 bases lying between them. The CDR3 coding sequence is TGTGCCAGCAGGGGCGGGGCCGCCGGGCCCCCCTACGAGCAGTACTTC. Its translation: CASRGGAAGPPYEQYF.

This clonotype was seen repeatedly, ten times or more. The chain has TRBV12-3 or TRBV12-4 and TRBJ1-2; D is uncertain. Trimming left V 3 bases short and J 0 bases short, with 11 bases between. This CDR3 region has 15 residues. The CDR3 reads CASSLPFVPNYGYTF. CDR3 coding DNA: TGTGCCAGCAGTTTGCCATTCGTCCCTAACTATGGCTACACCTTC.

This clonotype was observed a handful of times. The chain uses TRBV11-1 and TRBJ2-1; TRBD1 is a possible D gene (6 bases). Trimming took off 1 base at V and 6 bases at J, with 19 bases between the two ends. This CDR3 has 17 amino acids. Germline V gives CDR1 SGHAT, CDR2 FQDESV (reference sequence). CDR3: CASSLGGGDRRTNEQFF. DNA of the CDR3: TGTGCCAGCAGCTTAGGGGGTGGAGACAGGAGGACCAATGAGCAGTTCTTC.

The CDR3 nucleotides read TGCGCCAGCAGCCAAAGACTAGCGGGGGGGGGTTGGAAAGAGACCCAGTACTTC. Translated, it gives CASSQRLAGGGWKETQYF. J is TRBJ2-5 and V is TRBV4-3; 14 bases match TRBD2. Germline lookup yields CDR1 LGHNA and CDR2 YSLEER. V trimming: 2 bases; J trimming: 3 bases; junction bases outside the gene matches: 8. This CDR3 is 18 amino acids long.

The table lists this clonotype with many counts. This chain links TRBV7-2 with TRBJ2-7, with 8 bases aligning to TRBD1. The CDR3 spans 15 residues. CDR1 is SGHTA and CDR2 is FQGNSA in the germline V gene. Trimming took 4 bases from V and 4 from J; bases not matched to a gene: 9. DNA of the CDR3: TGTGCCAGCAGCTCCCAACAGGGGGGCTCTTACGAGCAGTACTTC. It codes for CASSSQQGGSYEQYF.

V and J are TRBV19 and TRBJ2-7; 9 positions match TRBD1. Germline V gene lookup returns CDR1 LNHDA and CDR2 SQIVND (reference sequence). The trim removed 4 bases at V and 4 bases at J, leaving 5 bases unmatched. The CDR3 consists of 14 residues. CDR3 bases: TGTGCCAGTAGTAGGGGGACAGGGTGGTACGAGCAGTACTTC. This codes for CASSRGTGWYEQYF.

This chain uses TRBV7-8 with TRBJ1-1; D remains unclear. The CDR3 covers 13 residues. Germline V CDR1 and CDR2: SGHVS, FQNEAQ. V dropped 5 bases and J dropped 0 bases, with 7 bases sitting between them. The CDR3 region has the DNA TGTGCCAGCAGCCCCCGGGTGAACACTGAAGCTTTCTTT. Encoded protein: CASSPRVNTEAFF.

This clonotype was detected a few times. The V and J genes are TRBV2 and TRBJ2-5, with 7 bases fitting TRBD2. The CDR3 runs to 13 residues. The germline V gene encodes CDR1 SNHLY and CDR2 FYNNEI. Losses at the gene ends were 7 bases for V and 5 bases for J; bases not matched to a gene: 7. CDR3 in amino acids: CASNAGVGETQYF. CDR3 bases: TGTGCCAGCAACGCGGGGGTGGGTGAGACCCAGTACTTC.

V is TRBV7-2 and J is TRBJ2-3; D remains ambiguous. CDR1 and CDR2 from the germline V gene are SGHTA and FQGNSA. The CDR3 runs to 12 residues. The V end lost 4 bases, the J end lost 2 bases, and 4 bases lay between the germline ends. The DNA of the CDR3 is TGTGCCAGCAGCTCACCCACAGATACGCAGTATTTT. As protein: CASSSPTDTQYF.

J is TRBJ2-7 and V is TRBV7-2; 8 bases map to TRBD2. The DNA matches TRBJ2-5 better at its end, which makes the J call doubtful. The CDR3 loop spans 14 amino acids. Germline-derived CDR1 and CDR2 are SGHTA and FQGNSA. The CDR3: CASSSGTRQETQYF. CDR3 in DNA: TGTGCCAGCAGCTCCGGGACTAGGCAAGAGACCCAGTACTTC.

Only a few counts were recorded for this clonotype. The chain carries TRBV2 and TRBJ2-1, with TRBD1 matching 9 bases. From germline, CDR1 is SNHLY and CDR2 FYNNEI. The CDR3 extends over 14 amino acids. The J segment lost 1 base and the V segment lost 6 bases, leaving 1 base of the junction unmatched. This chain's CDR3 is CASSGTGSYNEQFF. CDR3 in DNA: TGTGCCAGCAGCGGGACAGGGTCCTACAATGAGCAGTTCTTC.

The chain has TRBV24-1 and TRBJ1-2; D gene ambiguous. Germline lookup yields CDR1 KGHDR and CDR2 SFDVKD. The CDR3 is 15 amino acids. Trimming took 4 bases from V and 6 from J, leaving 17 bases between them. The CDR3 here is CATSDPRGGLDGYTF. CDR3 DNA: TGTGCCACCAGTGACCCCCGGGGAGGGCTCGATGGCTACACCTTC.

This chain connects TRBV15 to TRBJ1-5; D is possibly TRBD1 (5 bases). Trimming stripped 6 bases from V and 0 bases from J, with 12 bases between. The CDR3 covers 15 residues. Germline CDR1 is LNHNV and CDR2 is YYDKDF (reference sequence). The CDR3 here is CATRKEGPSNQPQHF. In DNA, the CDR3 is TGTGCCACCAGGAAGGAGGGACCTAGCAATCAGCCCCAGCATTTT.

Worth noting for this clonotype: An end of the junction does not agree with germline; a read error may underlie this. This chain uses TRBV20-1 with TRBJ2-3, with D perhaps TRBD1 (6 bases). The CDR3 covers 12 residues. Germline V gene lookup returns CDR1 DFQATT and CDR2 SNEGSKA (reference sequence). Here the CDR3 reads CGQGRSTDTQYF. As DNA, the CDR3 is TGCGGCCAGGGGCGGAGCACAGATACGCAGTACTTT.

The V and J genes are TRBV2 and TRBJ1-2; D is unresolved. V was cut by 4 bases and J by 7 bases, with 16 bases left in between. The CDR3 covers 14 residues. Germline V gene sequence: CDR1 SNHLY, CDR2 FYNNEI. The CDR3 here is CASSGSLTEGGYTF. CDR3 in DNA: TGTGCCAGCAGTGGCTCCCTGACGGAAGGTGGCTACACCTTC.

The chain recombines TRBV6-2 or TRBV6-3 with TRBJ2-7; D is unresolved. The ends were cut back, 2 bases at V and 1 base at J, with 15 bases in the middle. The V gene's germline CDR1 is MNHEY and CDR2 SVGEGT. The CDR3 covers 16 residues. The CDR3 spells CASSYAGQSISYEQYF. CDR3 DNA: TGTGCCAGCAGTTACGCCGGGCAGAGTATATCCTACGAGCAGTACTTC.

This clonotype was recorded a few times. V gene TRBV3-1 combines with J gene TRBJ1-5; D is undetermined. V lost 0 bases, J lost 0 bases, and 9 bases lay in between. This CDR3 is built from 16 residues. The germline gives CDR1 LGHDT, CDR2 YNNKEL (reference sequence). The CDR3 protein is CASSQDVRDSNQPQHF. For the CDR3, the DNA is TGTGCCAGCAGCCAAGATGTGCGAGATAGCAATCAGCCCCAGCATTTT.

The rearrangement joins TRBV24-1 to TRBJ2-3; 7 positions agree with TRBD1. CDR3 size: 14 residues. The junction had 2 bases not matched to a gene; V was cut back by 2 bases and J by 4 bases. CDR1 and CDR2 (germline): KGHDR, SFDVKD. CDR3 region: CATSDYRGADTQYF. The CDR3 bases are TGTGCCACCAGTGATTACAGGGGAGCAGATACGCAGTATTTT.

The gene calls are TRBV25-1 and TRBJ1-1; 9 positions agree with TRBD1. Per germline, CDR1 MGHDK and CDR2 SYGVNS. V was pared by 3 bases and J by 5 bases, with 13 bases of the junction left unmatched. The CDR3 extends over 17 amino acids. CDR3 bases: TGTGCCAGCAGTGATCCCTCGGGACAGGGACCAAGGACTGAAGCTTTCTTT. The encoded protein is CASSDPSGQGPRTEAFF.

The chain uses TRBV2 and TRBJ2-3; TRBD2 might be the D (5 bases). The CDR3 has 14 amino acids. With 6 bases removed from V and 4 bases from J, the gap between germline ends came to 14 bases. Per the germline V gene, CDR1 is SNHLY and CDR2 is FYNNEI. This CDR3 is CASSRMRASDTQYF. The DNA of the CDR3 is TGTGCCAGCAGCCGTATGAGGGCCTCAGATACGCAGTATTTT.

As for this clonotype: With a much larger clone just one base away, this may be a read error. No conserved phenylalanine or tryptophan ends this CDR3, so it is likely a read error. The V and J genes are TRBV6-1 and TRBJ2-1; no clear D. The CDR3 sequence is 14 residues long. Germline values: CDR1 MNHNS, CDR2 SASEGT. V was shortened by 6 bases and J by 2 bases, with 11 bases between the two germline ends. Written as DNA, the CDR3 is TGTGCCAGCAGCCTCCCGCAGGCCTACAATGAGCAGTTCCTC. Translating gives CASSLPQAYNEQFL.